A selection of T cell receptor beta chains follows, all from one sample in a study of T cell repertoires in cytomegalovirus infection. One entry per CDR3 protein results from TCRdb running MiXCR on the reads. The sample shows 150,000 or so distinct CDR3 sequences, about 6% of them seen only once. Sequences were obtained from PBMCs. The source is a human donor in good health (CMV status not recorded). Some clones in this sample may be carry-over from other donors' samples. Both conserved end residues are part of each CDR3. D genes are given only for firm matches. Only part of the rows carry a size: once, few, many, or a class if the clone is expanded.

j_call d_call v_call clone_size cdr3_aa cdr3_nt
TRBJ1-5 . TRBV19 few CASRGGAIQPQHF TGTGCCAGTAGAGGAGGGGCAATTCAGCCCCAGCATTTT
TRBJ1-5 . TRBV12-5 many CASQQYSNQPQHF TGTGCTAGCCAACAGTATAGCAATCAGCCCCAGCATTTT
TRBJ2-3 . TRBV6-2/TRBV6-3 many CASSQTSDTQYF TGTGCCAGCAGCCAGACATCAGATACGCAGTATTTT
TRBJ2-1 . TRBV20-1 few CSAALRFNEQFF TGCAGTGCTGCTCTAAGGTTCAATGAGCAGTTCTTC
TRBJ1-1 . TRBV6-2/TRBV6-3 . CASSYEGGTEAFF TGTGCCAGCAGTTACGAGGGCGGCACTGAAGCTTTCTTT
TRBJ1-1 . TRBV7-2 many CASSLVTGNGNTEAFF TGTGCCAGCAGCTTAGTGACGGGGAATGGGAACACTGAAGCTTTCTTT
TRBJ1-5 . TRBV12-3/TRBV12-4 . CASSRAGSNQPQHF TGTGCCAGCTCTAGGGCCGGAAGCAATCAGCCCCAGCATTTT
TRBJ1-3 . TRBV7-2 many CASSASFSGNTIYF TGTGCCAGCAGCGCTTCATTCTCTGGAAACACCATATATTTT
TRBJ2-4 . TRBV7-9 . CASSVREIQYF TGTGCCAGCAGCGTCCGGGAAATCCAGTACTTC
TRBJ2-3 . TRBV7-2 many CASNTPGLRTDTQYF TGTGCCAGCAATACTCCGGGACTGCGCACAGATACGCAGTATTTT
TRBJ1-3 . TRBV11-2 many CASSFTRGGAPGNTIYF TGTGCCAGCAGCTTCACCCGGGGTGGGGCACCTGGAAACACCATATATTTT
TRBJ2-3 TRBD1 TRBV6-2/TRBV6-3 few CASSRDRATDTQYF TGTGCCAGCAGCCGGGACAGGGCGACAGATACGCAGTATTTT
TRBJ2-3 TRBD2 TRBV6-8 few CASSASTSGGAADTQYF TGTGCCAGCAGTGCCTCGACTAGCGGGGGGGCTGCAGATACGCAGTATTTT
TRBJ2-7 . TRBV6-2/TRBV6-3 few CASRHMGPNGEQYF TGTGCCAGCAGGCACATGGGTCCTAATGGCGAGCAGTACTTC
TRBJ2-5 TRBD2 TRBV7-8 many CASSERLAGAQETQYF TGTGCCAGCAGCGAAAGACTAGCGGGGGCCCAAGAGACCCAGTACTTC
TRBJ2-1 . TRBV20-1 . CSAEEGRSYYNEQFF TGCAGTGCCGAAGAGGGGCGATCCTACTACAATGAGCAGTTCTTC
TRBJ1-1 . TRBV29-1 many CSAIPRPGTEAFF TGCAGCGCCATTCCGAGGCCGGGCACTGAAGCTTTCTTT
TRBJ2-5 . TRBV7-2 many CASSLFGEQETQYF TGTGCCAGCAGCTTATTCGGGGAACAAGAGACCCAGTACTTC
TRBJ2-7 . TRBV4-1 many CASSQAQGRYEQYF TGCGCCAGCAGCCAAGCCCAGGGCCGCTACGAGCAGTACTTC
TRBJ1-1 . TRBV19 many CASSWGQFDTEAFF TGTGCCAGTAGTTGGGGCCAGTTCGACACTGAAGCTTTCTTT
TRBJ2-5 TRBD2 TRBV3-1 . CASKPTSGGLKQETQYF TGTGCCAGCAAGCCGACTAGCGGGGGCCTCAAACAAGAGACCCAGTACTTC
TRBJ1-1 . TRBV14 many CASSHRGPGTEAFF TGTGCCAGCAGCCATCGGGGCCCGGGCACTGAAGCTTTCTTT
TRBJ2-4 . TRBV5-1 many CASSLASAGLAKNIQYF TGCGCCAGCAGCTTGGCCTCAGCGGGCCTAGCCAAAAACATTCAGTACTTC